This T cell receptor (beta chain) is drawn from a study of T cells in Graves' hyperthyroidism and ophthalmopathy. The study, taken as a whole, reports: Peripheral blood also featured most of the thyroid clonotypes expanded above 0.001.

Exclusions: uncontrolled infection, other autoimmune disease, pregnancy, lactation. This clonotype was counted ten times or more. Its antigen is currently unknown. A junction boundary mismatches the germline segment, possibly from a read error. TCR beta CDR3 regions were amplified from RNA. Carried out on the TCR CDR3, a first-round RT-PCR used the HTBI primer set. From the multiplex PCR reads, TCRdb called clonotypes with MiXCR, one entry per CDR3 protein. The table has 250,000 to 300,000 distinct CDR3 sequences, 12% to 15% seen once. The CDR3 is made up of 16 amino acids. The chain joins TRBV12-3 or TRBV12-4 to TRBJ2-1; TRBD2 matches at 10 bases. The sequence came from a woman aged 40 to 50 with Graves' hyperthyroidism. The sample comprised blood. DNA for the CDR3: TGTGCCAGCAGTCTAGCGGGAGAAAGGTTAAACAATGAGCAGTTCTTC. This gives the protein CASSLAGERLNNEQFF.